This record concerns one TCR beta chain sequence. Its antigen is undetermined. With the 5' RACE reads reprocessed, TCRdb shows one record per CDR3 protein and no DNA. The sample has roughly 390,000 distinct CDR3 sequences. Per the germline V gene, CDR1 is SGHVS and CDR2 is FQNEAQ. There are 15 residues in the CDR3. The data derive from a study of T cells expressing NK-cell markers. Study at large: Underlying the TCR beta repertoires were sorted CD3+CD56+NKG2C+, CD3+CD56+NKG2C- and CD3+CD56-NKG2C+ T cells. Most of the eight sequenced donors were classified as HCMV-seropositive, and one was classified as seronegative.

Study-level results: The study found dominant NKG2C+ clonotypes at about 1.0-7.0% of CD8+ T cells in roughly six donors. In a handful of donors, these clonotypes also led the CD3+CD56-NKG2C+ fraction.

Sequencing was carried out using blood T cells: a sorted CD56 or NKG2C T cell subset, CD4+ or CD8+ T cells, or bulk PBMC T cells (not recorded which). This chain uses TRBV7-8 with TRBJ2-6. The receptor was isolated from a woman in her 50s in good health. CDR3: CASSFLPSGANVLTF.